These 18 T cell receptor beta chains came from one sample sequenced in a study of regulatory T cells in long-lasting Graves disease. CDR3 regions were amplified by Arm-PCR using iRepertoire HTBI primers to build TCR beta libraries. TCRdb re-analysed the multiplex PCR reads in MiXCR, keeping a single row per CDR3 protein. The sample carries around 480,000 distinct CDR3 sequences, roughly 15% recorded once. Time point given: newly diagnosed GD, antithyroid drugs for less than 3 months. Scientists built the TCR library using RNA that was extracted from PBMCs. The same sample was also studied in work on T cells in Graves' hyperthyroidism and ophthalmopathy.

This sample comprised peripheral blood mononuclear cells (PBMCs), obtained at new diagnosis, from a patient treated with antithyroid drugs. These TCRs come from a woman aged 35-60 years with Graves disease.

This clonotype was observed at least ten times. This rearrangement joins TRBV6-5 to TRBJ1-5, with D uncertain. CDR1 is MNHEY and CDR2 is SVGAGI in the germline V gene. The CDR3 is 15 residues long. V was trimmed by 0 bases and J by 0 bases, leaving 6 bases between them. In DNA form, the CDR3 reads TGTGCCAGCAGTTACTCGAAGGATAGCAATCAGCCCCAGCATTTT. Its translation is CASSYSKDSNQPQHF.

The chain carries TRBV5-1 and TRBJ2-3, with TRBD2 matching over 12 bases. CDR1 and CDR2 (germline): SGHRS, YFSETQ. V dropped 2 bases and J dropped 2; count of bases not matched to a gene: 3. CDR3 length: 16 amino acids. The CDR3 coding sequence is TGCGCCAGCAGCTTACCTAGCGGGGGGGACACAGATACGCAGTATTTT. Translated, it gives CASSLPSGGDTDTQYF.

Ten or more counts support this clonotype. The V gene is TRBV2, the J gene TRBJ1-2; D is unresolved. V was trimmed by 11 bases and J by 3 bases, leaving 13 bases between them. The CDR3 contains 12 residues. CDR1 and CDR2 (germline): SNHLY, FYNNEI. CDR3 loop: CASAAGHYGYTF. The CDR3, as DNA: TGTGCCTCAGCAGCGGGTCACTATGGCTACACCTTC.

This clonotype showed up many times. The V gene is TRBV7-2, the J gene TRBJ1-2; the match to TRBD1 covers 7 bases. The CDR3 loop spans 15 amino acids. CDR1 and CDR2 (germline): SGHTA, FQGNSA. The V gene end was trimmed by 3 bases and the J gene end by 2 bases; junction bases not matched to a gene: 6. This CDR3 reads CASSFYRDSNYGYTF. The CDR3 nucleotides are TGTGCCAGCAGCTTTTACCGGGACAGCAACTATGGCTACACCTTC.

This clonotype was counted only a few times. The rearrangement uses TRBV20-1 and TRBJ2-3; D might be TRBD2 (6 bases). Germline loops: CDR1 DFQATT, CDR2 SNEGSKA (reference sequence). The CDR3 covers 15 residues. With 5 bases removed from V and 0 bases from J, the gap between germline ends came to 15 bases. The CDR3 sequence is CSASNLAESTDTQYF. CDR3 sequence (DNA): TGCAGTGCTTCCAACTTAGCGGAAAGCACAGATACGCAGTATTTT.

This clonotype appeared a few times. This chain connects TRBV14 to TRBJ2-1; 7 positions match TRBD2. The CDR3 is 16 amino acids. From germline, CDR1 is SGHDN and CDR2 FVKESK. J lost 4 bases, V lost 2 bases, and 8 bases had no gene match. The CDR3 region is CASSQNQGLPYNEQFF. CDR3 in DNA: TGTGCCAGCAGCCAAAATCAGGGACTACCATACAATGAGCAGTTCTTC.

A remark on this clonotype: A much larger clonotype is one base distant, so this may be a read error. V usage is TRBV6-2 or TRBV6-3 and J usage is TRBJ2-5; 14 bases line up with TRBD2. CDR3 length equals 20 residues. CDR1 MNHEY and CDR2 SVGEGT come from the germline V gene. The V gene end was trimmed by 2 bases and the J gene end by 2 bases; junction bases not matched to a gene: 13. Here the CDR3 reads CASSYGEPGLAGDFQETQYF. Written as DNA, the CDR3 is TGTGCCAGCAGTTACGGGGAACCGGGACTAGCGGGGGATTTTCAAGAGACCCAGTACTTC.

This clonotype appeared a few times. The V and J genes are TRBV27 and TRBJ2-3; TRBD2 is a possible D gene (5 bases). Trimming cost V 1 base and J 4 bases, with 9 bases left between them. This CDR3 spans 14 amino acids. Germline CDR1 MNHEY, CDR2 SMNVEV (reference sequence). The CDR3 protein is CASSLYDYPDTQYF. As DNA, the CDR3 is TGTGCCAGCAGTTTATATGACTACCCAGATACGCAGTATTTT.

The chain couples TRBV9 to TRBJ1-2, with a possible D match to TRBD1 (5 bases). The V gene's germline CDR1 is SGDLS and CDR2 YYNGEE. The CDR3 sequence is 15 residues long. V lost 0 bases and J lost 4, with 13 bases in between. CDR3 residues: CASSVEWGELYGYTF. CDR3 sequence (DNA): TGTGCCAGCAGCGTAGAATGGGGGGAACTCTATGGCTACACCTTC. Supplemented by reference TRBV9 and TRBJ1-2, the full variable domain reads DSGVTQTPKHLITATGQRVTLRCSPRSGDLSVYWYQQSLDQGLQFLIQYYNGEERAKGNILERFSAQQFPDLHSELNLSSLELGDSALYFCASSVEWGELYGYTFGSGTRLTVV.

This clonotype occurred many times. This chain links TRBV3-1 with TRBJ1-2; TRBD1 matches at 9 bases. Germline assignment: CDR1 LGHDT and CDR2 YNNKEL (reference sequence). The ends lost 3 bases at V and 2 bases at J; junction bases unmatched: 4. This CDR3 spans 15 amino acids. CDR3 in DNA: TGTGCCAGCAGCCAGGACAGGGGTCTGAACTATGGCTACACCTTC. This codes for CASSQDRGLNYGYTF.

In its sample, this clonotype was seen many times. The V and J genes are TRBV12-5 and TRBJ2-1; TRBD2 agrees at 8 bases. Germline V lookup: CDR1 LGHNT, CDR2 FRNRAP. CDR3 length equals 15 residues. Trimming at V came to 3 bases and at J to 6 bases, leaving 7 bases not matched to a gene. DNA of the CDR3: TGTGCTAGTGGTTTTGTCGGTAGCGGGGTCAATGAGCAGTTCTTC. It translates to CASGFVGSGVNEQFF. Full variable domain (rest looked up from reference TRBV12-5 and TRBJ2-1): DARVTQTPRHKVTEMGQEVTMRCQPILGHNTVFWYRQTMMQGLELLAYFRNRAPLDDSGMPKDRFSAEMPDATLATLKIQPSEPRDSAVYFCASGFVGSGVNEQFFGPGTRLTVL.

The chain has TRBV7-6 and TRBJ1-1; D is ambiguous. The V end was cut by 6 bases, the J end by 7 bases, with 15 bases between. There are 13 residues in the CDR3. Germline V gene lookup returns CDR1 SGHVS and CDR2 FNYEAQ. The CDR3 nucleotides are TGTGCCAGCAGTCCCCCCCTAATAAGTGAAGCTTTCTTT. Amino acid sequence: CASSPPLISEAFF.

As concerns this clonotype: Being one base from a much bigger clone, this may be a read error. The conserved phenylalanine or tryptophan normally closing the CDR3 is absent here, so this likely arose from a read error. CDR3 coding DNA: TGTGCCAGCAGCGTAGACCAGACGGTAGACACCATATATCTT. It is translated as CASSVDQTVDTIYL. The chain employs TRBV9 and TRBJ1-3, with D unresolved. V was pared by 0 bases and J by 8 bases, with 12 bases between. Per germline, CDR1 SGDLS and CDR2 YYNGEE. CDR3 length: 14 residues.

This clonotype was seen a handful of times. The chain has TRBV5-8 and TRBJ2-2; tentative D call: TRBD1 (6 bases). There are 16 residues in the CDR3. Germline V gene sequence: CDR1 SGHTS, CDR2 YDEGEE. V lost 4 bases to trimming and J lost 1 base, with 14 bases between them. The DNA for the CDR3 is TGTGCCAGCAGCCCGTGGGGCAGGGGGAACACCGGGGAGCTGTTTTTT. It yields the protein CASSPWGRGNTGELFF.

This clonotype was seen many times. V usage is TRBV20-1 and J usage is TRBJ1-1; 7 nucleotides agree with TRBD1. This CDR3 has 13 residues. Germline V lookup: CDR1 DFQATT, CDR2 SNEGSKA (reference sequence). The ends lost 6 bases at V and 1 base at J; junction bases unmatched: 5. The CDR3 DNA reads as TGCAGTGCGCTGTACAGGGGGAACACTGAAGCTTTCTTT. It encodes CSALYRGNTEAFF.

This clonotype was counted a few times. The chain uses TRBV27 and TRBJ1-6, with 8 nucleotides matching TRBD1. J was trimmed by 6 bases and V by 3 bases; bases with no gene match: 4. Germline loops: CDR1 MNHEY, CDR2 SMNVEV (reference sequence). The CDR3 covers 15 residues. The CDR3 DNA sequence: TGTGCCAGCAGTTTGGGACAGGCGATTAATTCACCCCTCCACTTT. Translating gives CASSLGQAINSPLHF.

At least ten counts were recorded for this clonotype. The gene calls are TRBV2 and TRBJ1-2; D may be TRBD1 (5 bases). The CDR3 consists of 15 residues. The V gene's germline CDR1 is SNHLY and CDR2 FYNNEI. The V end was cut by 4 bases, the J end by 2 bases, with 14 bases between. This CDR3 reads CASSAGQGINYGYTF. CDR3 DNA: TGTGCCAGCAGTGCGGGGCAGGGTATAAACTATGGCTACACCTTC.

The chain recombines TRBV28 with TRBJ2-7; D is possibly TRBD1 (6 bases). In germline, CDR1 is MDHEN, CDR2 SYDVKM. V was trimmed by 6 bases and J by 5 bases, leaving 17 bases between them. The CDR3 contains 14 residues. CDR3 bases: TGTGCCAGCAGCTTAGGCGCAGGGGTGAACGAGCAGTACTTC. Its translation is CASSLGAGVNEQYF.